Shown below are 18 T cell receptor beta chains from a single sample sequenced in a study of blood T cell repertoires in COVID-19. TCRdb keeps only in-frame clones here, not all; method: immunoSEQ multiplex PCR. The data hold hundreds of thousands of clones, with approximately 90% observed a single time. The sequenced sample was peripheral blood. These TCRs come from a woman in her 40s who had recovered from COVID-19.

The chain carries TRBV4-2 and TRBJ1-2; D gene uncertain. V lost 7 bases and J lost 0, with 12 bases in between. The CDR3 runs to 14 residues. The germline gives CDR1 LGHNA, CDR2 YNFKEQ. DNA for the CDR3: TGTGCCAGCATCGAGAGGGCAGCTAACTATGGCTACACCTTC. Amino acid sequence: CASIERAANYGYTF.

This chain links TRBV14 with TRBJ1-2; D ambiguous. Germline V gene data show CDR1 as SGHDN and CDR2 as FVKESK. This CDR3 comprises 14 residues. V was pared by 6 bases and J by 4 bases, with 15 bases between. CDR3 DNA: TGTGCCAGCAGTCTCACGACCGGGAGCTATGGCTACACCTTC. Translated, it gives CASSLTTGSYGYTF. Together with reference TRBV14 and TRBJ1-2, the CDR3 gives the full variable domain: EAGVTQFPSHSVIEKGQTVTLRCDPISGHDNLYWYRRVMGKEIKFLLHFVKESKQDESGMPNNRFLAERTGGTYSTLKVQPAELEDSGVYFCASSLTTGSYGYTFGSGTRLTVV.

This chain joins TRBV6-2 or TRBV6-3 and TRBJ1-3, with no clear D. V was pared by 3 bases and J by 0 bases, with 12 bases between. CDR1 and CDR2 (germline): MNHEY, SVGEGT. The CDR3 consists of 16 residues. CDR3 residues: CASSYSEESSGNTIYF. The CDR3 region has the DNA TGTGCCAGCAGTTATTCCGAGGAATCCTCTGGAAACACCATATATTTT.

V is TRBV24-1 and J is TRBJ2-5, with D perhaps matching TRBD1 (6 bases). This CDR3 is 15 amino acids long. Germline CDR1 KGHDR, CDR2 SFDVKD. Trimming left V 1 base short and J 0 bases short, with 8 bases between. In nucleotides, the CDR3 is TGTGCCACCAGTGATTTATCAGGGGACCAAGAGACCCAGTACTTC. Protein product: CATSDLSGDQETQYF.

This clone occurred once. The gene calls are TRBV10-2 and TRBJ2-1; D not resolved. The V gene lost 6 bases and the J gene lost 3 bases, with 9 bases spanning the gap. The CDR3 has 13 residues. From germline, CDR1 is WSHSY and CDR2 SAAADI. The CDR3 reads CASSNNRYNEQFF. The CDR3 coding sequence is TGCGCCAGCAGCAACAACCGCTACAATGAGCAGTTCTTC.

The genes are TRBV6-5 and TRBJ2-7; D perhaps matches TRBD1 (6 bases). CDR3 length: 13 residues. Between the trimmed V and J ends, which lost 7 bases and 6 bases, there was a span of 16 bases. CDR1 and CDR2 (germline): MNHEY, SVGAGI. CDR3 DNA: TGTGCCAGCAAGAGAGACAGGTGGGGCGAGCAGTACTTC. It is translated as CASKRDRWGEQYF.

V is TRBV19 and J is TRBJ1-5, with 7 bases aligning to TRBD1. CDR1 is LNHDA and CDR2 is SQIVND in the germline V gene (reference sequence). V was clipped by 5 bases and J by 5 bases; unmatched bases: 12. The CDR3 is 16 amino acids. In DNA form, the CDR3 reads TGTGCCAGTAGTGTCTCCCTGGGACAGCCCTATCAGCCCCAGCATTTT. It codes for CASSVSLGQPYQPQHF.

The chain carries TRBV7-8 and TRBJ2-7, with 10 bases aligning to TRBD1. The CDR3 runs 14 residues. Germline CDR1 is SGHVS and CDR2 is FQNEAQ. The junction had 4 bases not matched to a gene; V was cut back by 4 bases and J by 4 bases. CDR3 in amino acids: CASSWTGGDYEQYF. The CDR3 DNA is TGTGCCAGCAGCTGGACAGGGGGGGATTACGAGCAGTACTTC.

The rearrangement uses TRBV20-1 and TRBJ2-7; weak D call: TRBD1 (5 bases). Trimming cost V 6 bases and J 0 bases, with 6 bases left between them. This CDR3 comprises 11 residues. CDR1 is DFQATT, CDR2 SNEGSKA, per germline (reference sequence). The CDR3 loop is CSADSSYEQYF. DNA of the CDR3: TGCAGTGCAGACAGCTCCTACGAGCAGTACTTC.

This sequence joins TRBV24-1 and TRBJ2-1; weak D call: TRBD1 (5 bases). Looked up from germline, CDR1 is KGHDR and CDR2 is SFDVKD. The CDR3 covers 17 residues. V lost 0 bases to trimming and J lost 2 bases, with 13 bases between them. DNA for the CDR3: TGTGCCACCAGTGATTTGGCCTCAACAGGAGCCTACAATGAGCAGTTCTTC. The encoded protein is CATSDLASTGAYNEQFF.

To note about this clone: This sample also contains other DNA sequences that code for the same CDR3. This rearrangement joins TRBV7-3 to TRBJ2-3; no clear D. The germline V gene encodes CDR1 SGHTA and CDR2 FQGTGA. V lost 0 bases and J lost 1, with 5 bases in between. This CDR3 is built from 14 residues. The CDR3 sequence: CASSLTGGTDTQYF. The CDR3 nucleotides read TGTGCCAGCAGCTTAACCGGTGGCACAGATACGCAGTATTTT. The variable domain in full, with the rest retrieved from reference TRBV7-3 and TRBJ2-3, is GAGVSQTPSNKVTEKGKYVELRCDPISGHTALYWYRQSLGQGPEFLIYFQGTGAADDSGLPNDRFFAVRPEGSVSTLKIQRTERGDSAVYLCASSLTGGTDTQYFGPGTRLTVL.

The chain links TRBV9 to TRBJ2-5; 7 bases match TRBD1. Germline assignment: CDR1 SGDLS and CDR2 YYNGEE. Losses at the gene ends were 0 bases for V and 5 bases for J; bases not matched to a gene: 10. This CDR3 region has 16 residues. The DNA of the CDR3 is TGTGCCAGCAGCGTAGGGGGCTTAGACAGGGTTGAGACCCAGTACTTC. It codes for CASSVGGLDRVETQYF.

The CDR3 loop reads CASTWLGQINEKLFF. The CDR3 region has the DNA TGTGCCAGCACATGGTTGGGCCAAATTAATGAAAAACTGTTTTTT. The chain employs TRBV2 and TRBJ1-4; no reliable D call. The germline CDR1 and CDR2 sequences are SNHLY and FYNNEI. The CDR3 has 15 amino acids. V was pared by 7 bases and J by 4 bases, with 16 bases between.

The DNA for the CDR3 is TGTGCCAGCAGCCAAGTTACAGGGTACGTTGAGCAGTTCTTC. This sequence encodes CASSQVTGYVEQFF. The chain recombines TRBV4-2 with TRBJ2-1; weak D call: TRBD1 (6 bases). The CDR3 totals 14 residues. Per germline, CDR1 LGHNA and CDR2 YNFKEQ. V was clipped by 1 base and J by 9 bases, with 13 bases between them.

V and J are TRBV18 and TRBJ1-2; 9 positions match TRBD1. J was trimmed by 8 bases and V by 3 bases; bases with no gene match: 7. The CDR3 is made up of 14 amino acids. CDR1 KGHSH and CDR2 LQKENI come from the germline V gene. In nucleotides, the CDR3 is TGTGCCAGCTCACCCGGGACAGGGAACCTGGGCTACACCTTC. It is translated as CASSPGTGNLGYTF.

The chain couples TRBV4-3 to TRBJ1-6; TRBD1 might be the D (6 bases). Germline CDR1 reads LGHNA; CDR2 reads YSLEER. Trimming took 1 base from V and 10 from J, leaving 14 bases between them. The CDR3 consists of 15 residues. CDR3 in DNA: TGCGCCAGCAGCCAAGGGGACATCGGGAGGTCACCCCTCCACTTT. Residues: CASSQGDIGRSPLHF.

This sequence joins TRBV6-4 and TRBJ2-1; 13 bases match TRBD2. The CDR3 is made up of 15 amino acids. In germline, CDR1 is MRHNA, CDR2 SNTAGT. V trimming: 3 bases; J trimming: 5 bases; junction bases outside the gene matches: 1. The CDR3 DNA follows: TGTGCCAGCAGTGAGGGACTAGCGGGACACAATGAGCAGTTCTTC. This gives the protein CASSEGLAGHNEQFF.

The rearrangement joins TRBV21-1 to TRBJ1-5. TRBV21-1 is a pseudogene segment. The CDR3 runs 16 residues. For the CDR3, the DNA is TGTGCCAGCAGCAACCCTCCAAGAGGGAGCAATCAGCCCCAGCATTTT. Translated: CASSNPPRGSNQPQHF.